The 10 T cell receptor beta chains given below trace back to one sample, sequenced in a study of T cell repertoires in cytomegalovirus infection. TCRdb re-called the reads through MiXCR, storing one row per CDR3 protein. The sample has roughly 990,000 distinct CDR3 sequences; approximately 30% are singletons. The antigens these receptors bind are not known. The sample in question was cultured CD8+ T cells from PBMCs, obtained from culture after CMV antigen stimulation. These receptors all stem from a human donor in good health (CMV status not recorded). Some clones in this sample may be carry-over from other donors' samples.

The chain has TRBV28 and TRBJ1-1, with a weak D call TRBD1 (5 bases). The V gene lost 6 bases and the J gene lost 3 bases, with 20 bases spanning the gap. Germline CDR1 is MDHEN and CDR2 is SYDVKM. The CDR3 spans 16 residues. CDR3 sequence (DNA): TGTGCCAGCAGCCCTACTCCAGGGTTCAGGGACACTGAAGCTTTCTTT. Its protein product is CASSPTPGFRDTEAFF.

Only a few counts were recorded for this clonotype. The chain is built from TRBV25-1 and TRBJ1-2; the match to TRBD1 covers 7 bases. V lost 10 bases to trimming and J lost 2 bases; unmatched junction nucleotides: 16. The germline V gene encodes CDR1 MGHDK and CDR2 SYGVNS. The CDR3 has 16 amino acids. As DNA, the CDR3 is TGTGCCACCTGCGGGGGGTGGGGGGACAGAAACTATGGCTACACCTTC. Amino acids: CATCGGWGDRNYGYTF.

The genes are TRBV20-1 and TRBJ2-1; tentatively, D is TRBD2 (6 bases). The CDR3 runs 15 residues. Trimming stripped 3 bases from V and 5 bases from J, with 17 bases between. From germline, CDR1 is DFQATT and CDR2 SNEGSKA (reference sequence). The CDR3 spells CSARGGNHGNNEQFF. The CDR3 DNA reads TGCAGTGCTAGGGGGGGAAACCACGGGAACAATGAGCAGTTCTTC.

J is TRBJ2-1 and V is TRBV6-5; D remains ambiguous. V gave up 0 bases and J gave up 0 bases, with 9 bases separating them. Per germline, CDR1 MNHEY and CDR2 SVGAGI. There are 16 residues in the CDR3. The CDR3 loop reads CASSYSQITSYNEQFF. DNA of the CDR3: TGTGCCAGCAGTTACTCGCAGATTACCTCCTACAATGAGCAGTTCTTC.

The sample holds one count of this clonotype. A much more abundant neighbour one base away suggests this may be a read error. The J gene is TRBJ1-4, the V gene TRBV7-9, with 7 bases that match TRBD1. There are 14 residues in the CDR3. Per the germline V gene, CDR1 is SEHNR and CDR2 is FQNEAQ (reference sequence). The CDR3 nucleotides read TGTGCCAGCAGCTCGGACAGGTTTAATAAAAAACTGTTTTTT. Translated: CASSSDRFNKKLFF.

The chain links TRBV6-4 to TRBJ2-1, with TRBD1 matching 9 bases. Germline CDR1 and CDR2: MRHNA and SNTAGT. The junction had 6 bases not matched to a gene; V was cut back by 6 bases and J by 3 bases. CDR3 length: 15 amino acids. CDR3 coding DNA: TGTGCCAGCAGCTGGACAGGGGTTAACTACAATGAGCAGTTCTTC. This encodes CASSWTGVNYNEQFF.

This clonotype was seen more than once but under ten times. The chain is built from TRBV4-1 and TRBJ2-7; 7 nucleotides align to TRBD1. V lost 4 bases to trimming and J lost 4 bases; unmatched junction nucleotides: 7. The CDR3 has 14 residues. From germline, CDR1 is MGHRA and CDR2 YSYEKL. CDR3 coding DNA: TGCGCCAGCAGCCCCGACGGGACAGTATACGAGCAGTACTTC. Encoded protein: CASSPDGTVYEQYF.

The rearrangement uses TRBV13 and TRBJ1-1; the D is unclear. CDR3 size: 14 residues. The V gene lost 4 bases and the J gene lost 3 bases, with 12 bases spanning the gap. Germline V lookup: CDR1 PRHDT, CDR2 FYEKMQ (reference sequence). The CDR3: CASSYLVEDTEAFF. CDR3 sequence (DNA): TGTGCCAGCAGCTACCTCGTAGAAGACACTGAAGCTTTCTTT.

This clonotype was found a few times. The V call is TRBV25-1, the J call TRBJ2-6; no clear D gene. The germline V and J ends were trimmed by 1 base and 0 bases, with 4 bases remaining between them. This CDR3 has 15 residues. CDR1 and CDR2 (germline): MGHDK, SYGVNS. In DNA, the CDR3 is TGTGCCAGCAGTGAATTTTTCTCTGGGGCCAACGTCCTGACTTTC. Encoded protein: CASSEFFSGANVLTF.

This clonotype was seen only once. V gene TRBV4-1 combines with J gene TRBJ2-7, with D possibly being TRBD1 (5 bases). Trimming cost V 0 bases and J 1 base, with 13 bases left between them. This CDR3 has 16 amino acids. Per the germline V gene, CDR1 is MGHRA and CDR2 is YSYEKL. The CDR3, as DNA: TGCGCCAGCAGCCAAGAAGCGACAGTATTTTCCTACGAGCAGTACTTC. It encodes CASSQEATVFSYEQYF.